These 17 T cell receptor beta chains originate from one sample sequenced in a study of T cells after yellow fever vaccination. TCRdb analysed the 5' RACE reads with MiXCR anew, one entry per CDR3 protein. The sample lists about 69,000 distinct CDR3 sequences; approximately 5% were seen once. The sequences come from CD4+ T cells sorted from PBMCs, collected around 15 days after the first yellow fever vaccination. These receptors were taken from a man younger than 35 who received the YFV17D yellow fever vaccine.

At least ten counts were recorded for this clonotype. The CDR3 nucleotides read TGCGCCAGCAGCCAAGACCAGCGAGGTTATACGCAGTATTTT. Its protein product is CASSQDQRGYTQYF. The V and J genes are TRBV4-3 and TRBJ2-3; D is unresolved. Germline V lookup: CDR1 LGHNA, CDR2 YSLEER. Trimming removed 0 bases at V and 7 bases at J, with 11 bases between. The CDR3 loop spans 14 amino acids.

Ten or more counts support this clonotype. The rearrangement uses TRBV7-2 and TRBJ1-5, with a weak D call TRBD1 (6 bases). Germline V CDR1 and CDR2: SGHTA, FQGNSA. V lost 1 base and J 6 bases, leaving 16 bases between the germline ends. The CDR3 consists of 16 residues. Here the CDR3 reads CASSLGSRGGGQPQHF. CDR3 in DNA: TGTGCCAGCAGCTTAGGTTCCAGGGGCGGTGGTCAGCCCCAGCATTTT.

This clonotype has a count of ten or more. V is TRBV7-8 and J is TRBJ1-4, with 7 positions matching TRBD1. Looked up from germline, CDR1 is SGHVS and CDR2 is FQNEAQ. This CDR3 is built from 16 residues. With 5 bases clipped from V and 7 bases from J, the junction kept 13 bases outside the gene matches. The CDR3 is CASSDQTGQRAEKLFF. CDR3 nucleotide sequence: TGTGCCAGCAGCGATCAGACAGGGCAGCGGGCTGAAAAACTGTTTTTT.

This clonotype was observed at least ten times. J is TRBJ2-6 and V is TRBV30, with D perhaps matching TRBD1 (5 bases). This CDR3 has 13 residues. Trimming removed 5 bases at V and 0 bases at J, with 5 bases between. Germline V gene data show CDR1 as GTSNPN and CDR2 as SVGIG (reference sequence). Here the CDR3 reads CAWQGSGANVLTF. Written as DNA, the CDR3 is TGTGCCTGGCAGGGCTCTGGGGCCAACGTCCTGACTTTC.

There are a few counts of this clonotype. The chain couples TRBV7-2 to TRBJ2-3; D not resolved. CDR1 and CDR2 from the germline V gene are SGHTA and FQGNSA. Deletions cut 1 base from V and 1 base from J, with 9 bases between. The CDR3 consists of 15 residues. The CDR3 bases are TGTGCCAGCAGCTTAGTCGGACCCGGCACAGATACGCAGTATTTT. Protein product: CASSLVGPGTDTQYF. Based on the CDR3 plus reference TRBV7-2 and TRBJ2-3, the full variable domain is GAGVSQSPSNKVTEKGKDVELRCDPISGHTALYWYRQSLGQGLEFLIYFQGNSAPDKSGLPSDRFSAERTGGSVSTLTIQRTQQEDSAVYLCASSLVGPGTDTQYFGPGTRLTVL.

This clonotype was observed at least ten times. The CDR3 DNA follows: TGCGCCAGCAGCTTGGCAGGGGGCTTCTCCTACGAGCAGTACTTC. Its translation is CASSLAGGFSYEQYF. The chain joins TRBV5-1 to TRBJ2-7; 8 nucleotides agree with TRBD1. The CDR3 sequence is 15 residues long. Losses at the gene ends were 0 bases for V and 0 bases for J; bases not matched to a gene: 2. Germline V gene lookup returns CDR1 SGHRS and CDR2 YFSETQ.

This clonotype was seen many times. The V and J genes are TRBV29-1 and TRBJ2-5; D is ambiguous. This CDR3 spans 12 amino acids. Germline V gene sequence: CDR1 SQVTM, CDR2 ANQGSEA. Trimming took off 1 base at V and 1 base at J, with 4 bases between the two ends. The CDR3 DNA reads as TGCAGCGTTGAAGCATCCCAAGAGACCCAGTACTTC. It encodes CSVEASQETQYF.

This clonotype was observed many times. This sequence joins TRBV12-3 or TRBV12-4 and TRBJ1-1; D may be TRBD1 (6 bases). V gave up 7 bases and J gave up 4 bases, with 13 bases separating them. The CDR3 consists of 13 residues. CDR3 loop: CASNIRGGTEAFF. The CDR3 DNA reads TGTGCCAGCAACATCAGGGGTGGCACTGAAGCTTTCTTT.

This clonotype was observed at least ten times. This chain links TRBV27 with TRBJ2-1; the D call may be TRBD1 or TRBD2 (5 bases each). V was clipped by 7 bases and J by 2 bases, with 15 bases between them. The CDR3 extends over 15 amino acids. From germline, CDR1 is MNHEY and CDR2 SMNVEV (reference sequence). The CDR3 spells CASMALVGAYNEQFF. The CDR3 nucleotides read TGTGCCAGCATGGCTCTGGTGGGGGCCTACAATGAGCAGTTCTTC.

This clonotype was observed many times. The J gene is TRBJ1-3, the V gene TRBV4-2, with D unclear. The V and J ends lost 0 bases and 0 bases respectively, with 6 bases between them. The CDR3 covers 15 residues. Germline loops: CDR1 LGHNA, CDR2 YNFKEQ. The CDR3 here is CASSQDKSSGNTIYF. CDR3 sequence (DNA): TGTGCCAGCAGCCAAGATAAAAGCTCTGGAAACACCATATATTTT.

The table lists this clonotype with many counts. The chain carries TRBV6-1 and TRBJ1-4, with no clear D. CDR1 is MNHNS, CDR2 SASEGT, per germline. Deletions cut 0 bases from V and 4 bases from J, with 9 bases between. The CDR3 is 15 amino acids. CDR3 nucleotide sequence: TGTGCCAGCAGTGAAGCTTCCACGGTTAATGAAAAACTGTTTTTT. The encoded protein is CASSEASTVNEKLFF.

This clonotype was seen many times. V usage is TRBV5-1 and J usage is TRBJ1-1; D is undetermined. The ends were cut back, 4 bases at V and 4 bases at J, with 14 bases in the middle. The germline CDR1 and CDR2 sequences are SGHRS and YFSETQ. This CDR3 is 14 amino acids long. The CDR3 spells CASSKEGGSTEAFF. As DNA, the CDR3 is TGCGCCAGCAGCAAGGAGGGAGGAAGCACTGAAGCTTTCTTT.

This clonotype was seen ten or more times. This sequence joins TRBV12-3 or TRBV12-4 and TRBJ2-3, with D unclear. The length of the CDR3 is 12 residues. Deletions cut 2 bases from V and 6 bases from J, with 6 bases between. The CDR3 sequence: CASSLNADTQYF. The CDR3 region has the DNA TGTGCCAGCAGTTTAAATGCGGATACGCAGTATTTT.

This clonotype was picked up many times. The rearrangement uses TRBV5-1 and TRBJ2-3, with D perhaps being TRBD1 or TRBD2 (5 bases each). V was cut by 3 bases and J by 3 bases, with 14 bases left in between. There are 15 residues in the CDR3. Germline CDR1 reads SGHRS; CDR2 reads YFSETQ. DNA for the CDR3: TGCGCCAGCAGCTGGGCCGGGGCGGAGACAGATACGCAGTATTTT. This encodes CASSWAGAETDTQYF.

This clonotype was recorded at least ten times. V usage is TRBV18 and J usage is TRBJ1-1; D not resolved. The CDR3 is 12 residues long. Trimming took off 4 bases at V and 6 bases at J, with 9 bases between the two ends. Germline V CDR1 and CDR2: KGHSH, LQKENI. CDR3 sequence reads: CASSLQRAEAFF. The CDR3 DNA reads TGTGCCAGCTCACTCCAAAGGGCTGAAGCTTTCTTT.

This clonotype showed up many times. The chain couples TRBV4-3 to TRBJ1-3; TRBD1 agrees at 7 bases. The CDR3 is 16 residues long. Germline V gives CDR1 LGHNA, CDR2 YSLEER. V gave up 1 base and J gave up 3 bases; unmatched junction bases: 6. The CDR3 sequence: CASSQGPRGSGNTIYF. The CDR3 DNA is TGCGCCAGCAGCCAAGGCCCCAGGGGGAGTGGAAACACCATATATTTT.

This clonotype was counted at least ten times. The gene calls are TRBV6-2 or TRBV6-3 and TRBJ2-5; perhaps TRBD2 as D (6 bases). V was shortened by 7 bases and J by 5 bases, with 11 bases between the two germline ends. Germline V CDR1 and CDR2: MNHEY, SVGEGT. The CDR3 extends over 12 amino acids. Written as DNA, the CDR3 is TGTGCCAGCAAGGCGGCGGGGGAGACCCAGTACTTC. Translating gives CASKAAGETQYF.